This T cell receptor (beta chain) comes out of a study of blood T cell repertoires in COVID-19. Background on the study: Sites in the United States, Italy and Spain provided acute and convalescent COVID-19 samples. PBMCs, B-cell-depleted T cells, or T cells were the source of the cDNA or gDNA that made up the material.

CDR3 length: 15 amino acids. The V end lost 3 bases, the J end lost 2 bases, and 14 bases lay between the germline ends. CDR1 is SGDLS and CDR2 is YYNGEE in the germline V gene. Original analysis: Reference gene primer amplification gave nucleated cell count estimates. Method: immunoSEQ multiplex PCR; TCRdb's copy keeps in-frame clones and lacks some. V, J and clone size are those of that table, while D and trimming were read from the DNA. The table shows hundreds of thousands of clones, with around 89% occurring only once. This TCR was recovered from a woman aged 18-29 years with acute or convalescent COVID-19. The chain couples TRBV9 to TRBJ1-2; D is ambiguous. The sequenced material came from peripheral blood. CDR3 nucleotides: TGTGCCAGCAGCGAGACTACGGGATCCAACTATGGCTACACCTTC. Its translation is CASSETTGSNYGYTF.